These 6 T cell receptor beta chains came from one sample sequenced in a study of technical replicates of blood from a few donors. Libraries were prepared by immunoSEQ multiplex PCR; TCRdb keeps only in-frame clonotypes and omits some of them. This table has 40,000 to 60,000 clones, roughly 92% appearing once. The sequenced sample was PBMCs. These receptor sequences come from a human donor in good health. Some clones in this sample may be carry-over from other donors' samples.

This clone was detected a few times. The chain links TRBV7-6 to TRBJ2-3, with 11 bases lining up with TRBD2. J was trimmed by 0 bases and V by 3 bases; bases with no gene match: 8. The CDR3 runs to 18 residues. Germline V CDR1 and CDR2: SGHVS, FNYEAQ. CDR3 residues: CASSFSGGAHRSTDTQYF. In DNA, the CDR3 is TGTGCCAGCAGCTTTAGCGGGGGGGCCCATAGGAGCACAGATACGCAGTATTTT.

The V and J genes are TRBV10-3 and TRBJ2-2; 10 bases agree with TRBD2. This CDR3 spans 16 amino acids. Losses at the gene ends were 3 bases for V and 5 bases for J; bases not matched to a gene: 6. The V gene's germline CDR1 is ENHRY and CDR2 SYGVKD. The CDR3 DNA is TGTGCCATCAGTGAAGCGGGAGGGCCTAGAACCGGGGAGCTGTTTTTT. This encodes CAISEAGGPRTGELFF.

V gene TRBV6-5 combines with J gene TRBJ1-2; D remains unclear. The CDR3 contains 13 residues. V shed 4 bases and J shed 2 bases, with 8 bases lying between them. In germline, CDR1 is MNHEY, CDR2 SVGAGI. The CDR3 bases are TGTGCCAGCAGTTCCTCGGCAAACTATGGCTACACCTTC. This gives the protein CASSSSANYGYTF.

V and J are TRBV7-2 and TRBJ2-3; TRBD2 matches 7 bases. CDR1 and CDR2 from the germline V gene are SGHTA and FQGNSA. After removal of 5 bases from V and 1 base from J, the junction contained 6 bases not matched to a gene. This CDR3 contains 15 residues. The CDR3, as DNA: TGTGCCAGCAGCCGGGACTACGGGGGCACAGATACGCAGTATTTT. It yields the protein CASSRDYGGTDTQYF.

The CDR3 DNA sequence: TGTGCCAGCAGTTACTCGAAGATTCCGGACGAGCAGTACTTC. Amino acids: CASSYSKIPDEQYF. V and J are TRBV6-5 and TRBJ2-7; D call uncertain. The V end lost 0 bases, the J end lost 5 bases, and 11 bases lay between the germline ends. The CDR3 length is 14 residues. In germline, CDR1 is MNHEY, CDR2 SVGAGI.

The chain carries TRBV4-1 and TRBJ2-3, with 13 bases lining up with TRBD2. The CDR3 runs to 16 residues. Germline CDR1 is MGHRA and CDR2 is YSYEKL. V trimming: 5 bases; J trimming: 0 bases; junction bases outside the gene matches: 2. In DNA form, the CDR3 reads TGCGCCAGCAGCGTGGGACTAGCGGGAAGCACAGATACGCAGTATTTT. Translating it yields CASSVGLAGSTDTQYF.